What follows are 5 T cell receptor beta chains derived from one specimen sequenced in a study of T cell repertoires in cytomegalovirus infection. One entry per CDR3 protein results from TCRdb running MiXCR on the reads. Here the sample spans 100,000 or so distinct CDR3 sequences, around 22% being singletons. Sequencing input: CD8+ T cells from PBMCs. All receptors derive from a human donor in good health (CMV status not recorded). Some clones in this sample may be carry-over from other donors' samples.

The chain uses TRBV29-1 and TRBJ2-7; maybe TRBD1 (6 bases). The CDR3 extends over 15 amino acids. Trimming cost V 4 bases and J 5 bases, with 21 bases left between them. Per germline, CDR1 SQVTM and CDR2 ANQGSEA. CDR3 loop: CSVGGLEGDRDEQYF. As DNA, the CDR3 is TGCAGCGTTGGGGGTTTAGAGGGGGACCGCGACGAGCAGTACTTC.

This clonotype was recorded a few times. The V and J genes are TRBV28 and TRBJ2-5; tentative D call: TRBD2 (6 bases). Germline CDR1 and CDR2: MDHEN and SYDVKM. The V end was cut by 6 bases, the J end by 1 base, with 9 bases between. This CDR3 comprises 13 residues. CDR3 nucleotide sequence: TGTGCCAGCAGCATGACTAGCCAAGAGACCCAGTACTTC. It specifies CASSMTSQETQYF.

In its sample, this clonotype was seen many times. The V gene is TRBV7-2, the J gene TRBJ1-2; D is uncertain. Between the trimmed V and J ends, which lost 6 bases and 4 bases, there was a span of 6 bases. The germline gives CDR1 SGHTA, CDR2 FQGNSA. The CDR3 is 11 amino acids. The CDR3 sequence: CASSSSYGYTF. In nucleotides, the CDR3 is TGTGCCAGCAGTTCGTCCTATGGCTACACCTTC. The full variable domain, rest sourced from reference TRBV7-2 and TRBJ1-2, is GAGVSQSPSNKVTEKGKDVELRCDPISGHTALYWYRQSLGQGLEFLIYFQGNSAPDKSGLPSDRFSAERTGGSVSTLTIQRTQQEDSAVYLCASSSSYGYTFGSGTRLTVV.

This clonotype was picked up a small number of times. The chain is built from TRBV28 and TRBJ2-4; no definite D call. Trimming took 2 bases from V and 2 from J, leaving 25 bases between them. There are 20 residues in the CDR3. Germline V CDR1 and CDR2: MDHEN, SYDVKM. The CDR3 coding sequence is TGTGCCAGCAGTTTAATCCGCAGTGCTGGTCCCCTGGCCCCCAAAAACATTCAGTACTTC. It codes for CASSLIRSAGPLAPKNIQYF. The whole variable domain, remainder taken from reference TRBV28 and TRBJ2-4, is DVKVTQSSRYLVKRTGEKVFLECVQDMDHENMFWYRQDPGLGLRLIYFSYDVKMKEKGDIPEGYSVSREKKERFSLILESASTNQTSMYLCASSLIRSAGPLAPKNIQYFGAGTRLSVL.

This clonotype was counted at least ten times. This rearrangement joins TRBV28 to TRBJ2-3; 7 bases fit TRBD2. V gave up 8 bases and J gave up 2 bases; unmatched junction bases: 10. The CDR3 is 15 amino acids. CDR1 is MDHEN, CDR2 SYDVKM, per germline. CDR3 sequence reads: CASLGERGSTDTQYF. CDR3 nucleotide sequence: TGTGCCAGCCTCGGGGAGCGGGGTTCCACAGATACGCAGTATTTT.